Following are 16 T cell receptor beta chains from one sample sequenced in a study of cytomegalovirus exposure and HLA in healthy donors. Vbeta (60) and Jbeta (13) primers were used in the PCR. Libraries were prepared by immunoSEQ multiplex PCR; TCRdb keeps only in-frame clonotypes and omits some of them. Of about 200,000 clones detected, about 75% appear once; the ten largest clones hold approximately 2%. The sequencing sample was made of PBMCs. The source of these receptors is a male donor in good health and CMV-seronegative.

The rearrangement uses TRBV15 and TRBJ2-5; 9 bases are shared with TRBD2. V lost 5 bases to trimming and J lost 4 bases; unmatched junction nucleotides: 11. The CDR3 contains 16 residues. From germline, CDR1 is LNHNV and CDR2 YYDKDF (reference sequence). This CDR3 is CATSPERRGGVETQYF. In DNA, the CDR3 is TGTGCCACCAGCCCAGAGCGGCGGGGGGGCGTAGAGACCCAGTACTTC.

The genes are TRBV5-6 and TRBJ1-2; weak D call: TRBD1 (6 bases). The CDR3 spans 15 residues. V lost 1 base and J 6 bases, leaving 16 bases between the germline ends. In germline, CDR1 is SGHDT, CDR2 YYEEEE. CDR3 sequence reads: CASSLPYRDPDGYTF. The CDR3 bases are TGTGCCAGCAGCTTGCCCTACAGGGATCCGGATGGCTACACCTTC.

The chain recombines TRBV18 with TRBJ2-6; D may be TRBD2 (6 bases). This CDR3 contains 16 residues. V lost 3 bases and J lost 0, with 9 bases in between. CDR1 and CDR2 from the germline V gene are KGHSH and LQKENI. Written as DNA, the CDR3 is TGTGCCAGCTCACCGGGGGGTAGCTCTGGGGCCAACGTCCTGACTTTC. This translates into CASSPGGSSGANVLTF.

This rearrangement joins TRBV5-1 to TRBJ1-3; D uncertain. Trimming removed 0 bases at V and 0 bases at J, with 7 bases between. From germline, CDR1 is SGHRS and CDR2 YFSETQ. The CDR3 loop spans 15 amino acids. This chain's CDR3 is CASSLAGDSGNTIYF. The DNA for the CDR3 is TGCGCCAGCAGCTTGGCCGGGGACTCTGGAAACACCATATATTTT.

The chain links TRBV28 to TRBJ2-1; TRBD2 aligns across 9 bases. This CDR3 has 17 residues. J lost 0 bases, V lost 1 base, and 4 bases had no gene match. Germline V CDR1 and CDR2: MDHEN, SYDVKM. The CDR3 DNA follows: TGTGCCAGCAGTTTATCCAAGCGGGGGGCCTCCTACAATGAGCAGTTCTTC. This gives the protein CASSLSKRGASYNEQFF. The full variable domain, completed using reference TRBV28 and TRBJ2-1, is DVKVTQSSRYLVKRTGEKVFLECVQDMDHENMFWYRQDPGLGLRLIYFSYDVKMKEKGDIPEGYSVSREKKERFSLILESASTNQTSMYLCASSLSKRGASYNEQFFGPGTRLTVL.

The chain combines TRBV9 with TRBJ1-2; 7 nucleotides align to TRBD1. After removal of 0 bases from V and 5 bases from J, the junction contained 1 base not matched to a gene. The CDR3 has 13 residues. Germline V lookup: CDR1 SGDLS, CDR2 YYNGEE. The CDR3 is CASSVAQGYGYTF. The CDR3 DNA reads TGTGCCAGCAGCGTAGCACAGGGGTATGGCTACACCTTC.

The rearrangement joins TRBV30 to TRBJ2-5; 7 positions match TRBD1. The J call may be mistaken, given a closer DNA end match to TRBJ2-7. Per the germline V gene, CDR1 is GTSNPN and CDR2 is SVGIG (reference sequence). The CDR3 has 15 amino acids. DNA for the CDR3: TGTGCCTGGAGTGTACCTCGACAGGGAATCTACGAGCAGTACTTC. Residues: CAWSVPRQGIYEQYF.

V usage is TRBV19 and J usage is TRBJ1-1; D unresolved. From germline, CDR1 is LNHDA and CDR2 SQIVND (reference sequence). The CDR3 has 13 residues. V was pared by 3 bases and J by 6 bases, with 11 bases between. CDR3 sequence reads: CASSMGREAEAFF. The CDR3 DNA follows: TGTGCCAGTAGTATGGGGAGGGAGGCTGAAGCTTTCTTT.

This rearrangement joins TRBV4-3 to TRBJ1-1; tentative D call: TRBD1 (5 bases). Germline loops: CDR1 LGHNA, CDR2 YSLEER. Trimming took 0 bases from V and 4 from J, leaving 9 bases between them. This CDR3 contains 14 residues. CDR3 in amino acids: CASSQDPGVTEAFF. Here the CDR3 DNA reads TGCGCCAGCAGCCAAGATCCGGGGGTCACTGAAGCTTTCTTT.

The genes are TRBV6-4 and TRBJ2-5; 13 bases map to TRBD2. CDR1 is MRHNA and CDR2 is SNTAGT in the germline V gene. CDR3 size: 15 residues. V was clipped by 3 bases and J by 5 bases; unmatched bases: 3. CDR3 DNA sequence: TGTGCCAGCAGTGAGGGACTAGCGGGGTCGGAGACCCAGTACTTC. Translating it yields CASSEGLAGSETQYF.

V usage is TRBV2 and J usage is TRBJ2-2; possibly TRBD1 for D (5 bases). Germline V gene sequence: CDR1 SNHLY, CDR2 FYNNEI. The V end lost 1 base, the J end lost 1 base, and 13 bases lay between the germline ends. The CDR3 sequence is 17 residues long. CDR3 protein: CASSEENQGLNTGELFF. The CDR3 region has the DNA TGTGCCAGCAGTGAAGAGAACCAGGGCCTGAACACCGGGGAGCTGTTTTTT.

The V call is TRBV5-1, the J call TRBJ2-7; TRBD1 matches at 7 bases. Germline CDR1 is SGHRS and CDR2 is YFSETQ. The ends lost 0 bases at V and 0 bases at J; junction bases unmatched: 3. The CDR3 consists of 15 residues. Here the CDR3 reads CASSLEGALSYEQYF. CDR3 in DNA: TGCGCCAGCAGCTTGGAGGGGGCCCTCTCCTACGAGCAGTACTTC. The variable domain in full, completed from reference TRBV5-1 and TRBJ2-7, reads KAGVTQTPRYLIKTRGQQVTLSCSPISGHRSVSWYQQTPGQGLQFLFEYFSETQRNKGNFPGRFSGRQFSNSRSEMNVSTLELGDSALYLCASSLEGALSYEQYFGPGTRLTVT.

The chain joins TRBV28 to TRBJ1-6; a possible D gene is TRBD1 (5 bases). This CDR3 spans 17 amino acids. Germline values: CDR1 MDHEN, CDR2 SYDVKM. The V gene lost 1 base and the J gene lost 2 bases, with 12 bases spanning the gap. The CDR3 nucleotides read TGTGCCAGCAGTTTATCCAGAACGGGGGCCTATAATTCACCCCTCCACTTT. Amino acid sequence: CASSLSRTGAYNSPLHF.

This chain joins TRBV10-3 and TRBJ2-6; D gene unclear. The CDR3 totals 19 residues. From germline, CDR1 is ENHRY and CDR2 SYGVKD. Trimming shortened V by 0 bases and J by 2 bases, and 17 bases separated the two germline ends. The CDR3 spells CAISESTLGIPPGANVLTF. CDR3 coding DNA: TGTGCCATCAGTGAGTCGACTCTTGGCATCCCCCCTGGGGCCAACGTCCTGACTTTC.

CDR3 in DNA: TGTGCCAGCTCACCAGCGGGACTTCAAGAGACCCAGTACTTC. Translation: CASSPAGLQETQYF. The chain carries TRBV18 and TRBJ2-5; the D gene is possibly TRBD2 (6 bases). Germline values: CDR1 KGHSH, CDR2 LQKENI. The CDR3 is 14 amino acids. V lost 2 bases and J lost 2, with 9 bases in between.

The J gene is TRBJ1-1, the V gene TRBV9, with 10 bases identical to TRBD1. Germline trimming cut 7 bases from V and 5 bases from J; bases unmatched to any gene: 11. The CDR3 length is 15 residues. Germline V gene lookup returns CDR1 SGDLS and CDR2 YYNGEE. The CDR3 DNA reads TGTGCCAGCGCATATGGGACAGGGGCCGGTACTGAAGCTTTCTTT. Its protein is CASAYGTGAGTEAFF.